The clone carrying this T cell receptor (beta chain) appeared many times. Its antigen is still unknown. CDR3 and TCR beta VDJ profiling relied on a genomic DNA template. TCRdb re-analysed the reads in MiXCR, keeping a single row per CDR3 protein. The table has around 140,000 distinct CDR3 sequences, 41% seen once; the top ten hold under 9%. The sample is drawn from a study of CD8+CD57+ T cells in acquired aplastic anemia. Study as a whole: Sorted CD4+ and CD8+ cells yielded DNA averaging approximately 3.5 ug. Mean read depth for CD4+ cells from healthy donors was 9.5 million to 13 million. Overall study findings and caveats: Overlap between patients and controls comprised 25 to 30 CD8+ CDR3 sequences. Statistical testing detected no significant gap in CD8+ Simpson's diversity between patients and controls.

The V segment lost 1 base and the J segment 5 bases; nucleotides outside the gene matches: 4. The CDR3 is 16 amino acids. The V gene's germline CDR1 is MNHNY and CDR2 SVGAGI (reference sequence). The source is a human donor in good health, serving as a control. Sequenced: sorted CD4+, CD8+, or CD8+CD57+ T cells (not recorded which) from PBMCs. V is TRBV6-6 and J is TRBJ1-6; 8 nucleotides line up with TRBD1. Here the CDR3 reads CASSYFPDRDNSPLHF. CDR3 in DNA: TGTGCCAGCAGTTACTTTCCGGACAGGGATAATTCACCCCTCCACTTT.